These 22 T cell receptor beta chains share one sample of origin, sequenced in a study of graft-versus-host responses after intestinal transplantation (dated by TCRdb to about 2021). The time point label here, explained by the study, means: cells obtained before transplantation from donor or recipient. Their antigens remain unidentified. Library creation used the immunoSEQ multiplex PCR assay. TCRdb mirrors the immuneACCESS table, restricted to in-frame sequences. Some clones are absent from its copies; in checked studies, under half trace to an unresolved V gene, and the reason for the others is unknown. Present in this sample are around 100,000 clones, about 90% of which were seen just once. Around 0.86% of the sample is held by the ten biggest clonotypes. The sequenced sample was unstimulated CD4+ T cells sorted from spleen or lymph node cells, obtained before transplant. These TCRs come from a human donor who was the organ donor for an intestinal transplant.

This chain links TRBV7-2 with TRBJ2-5; D not certain. Germline V gene sequence: CDR1 SGHTA, CDR2 FQGNSA. Trimming stripped 5 bases from V and 2 bases from J, with 15 bases between. CDR3 length: 15 amino acids. The CDR3 DNA sequence: TGTGCCAGCAGCCCTTCGATTGGCCCGCAAGAGACCCAGTACTTC. Its translation: CASSPSIGPQETQYF.

The rearrangement links TRBV19 to TRBJ1-1, with unresolved D. Germline CDR1 LNHDA, CDR2 SQIVND (reference sequence). V was cut by 3 bases and J by 5 bases, with 16 bases left in between. There are 15 residues in the CDR3. The DNA for the CDR3 is TGTGCCAGTAGTATTAAGGGCTCCCCGCGGACTGAAGCTTTCTTT. This gives the protein CASSIKGSPRTEAFF.

This clone was seen only once. This CDR3 is CASSWPHTEAFF. CDR3 bases: TGTGCCAGTAGTTGGCCCCACACTGAAGCTTTCTTT. This rearrangement joins TRBV19 to TRBJ1-1, with unresolved D. With 5 bases removed from V and 3 bases from J, the gap between germline ends came to 7 bases. CDR1 is LNHDA, CDR2 SQIVND, per germline (reference sequence). The CDR3 length is 12 residues.

This chain connects TRBV5-1 to TRBJ2-2; the D is unclear. There are 14 residues in the CDR3. V was shortened by 0 bases and J by 1 base, with 4 bases between the two germline ends. Per germline, CDR1 SGHRS and CDR2 YFSETQ. This CDR3 reads CASSLGGNTGELFF. CDR3 sequence (DNA): TGCGCCAGCAGCTTGGGAGGGAACACCGGGGAGCTGTTTTTT.

The V and J genes are TRBV11-2 and TRBJ1-2, with D uncertain. With 4 bases removed from V and 7 bases from J, the gap between germline ends came to 10 bases. This CDR3 is 12 amino acids long. Germline values: CDR1 SGHAT, CDR2 FQNNGV. The CDR3 reads CASSSLFSGYTF. CDR3 DNA: TGTGCCAGCAGCTCCCTTTTTTCTGGCTACACCTTC.

The genes are TRBV6-6 and TRBJ1-2; no clear D. This CDR3 is built from 13 residues. Trimming took 0 bases from V and 3 from J, leaving 5 bases between them. In germline, CDR1 is MNHNY, CDR2 SVGAGI (reference sequence). Here the CDR3 reads CASSYSGDYGYTF. The CDR3 DNA reads TGTGCCAGCAGTTACTCAGGAGACTATGGCTACACCTTC.

The chain uses TRBV2 and TRBJ2-3, with D uncertain. Germline-derived CDR1 and CDR2 are SNHLY and FYNNEI. Trimming stripped 8 bases from V and 2 bases from J, with 17 bases between. The CDR3 sequence is 15 residues long. DNA of the CDR3: TGTGCCAGCGGGTCCCCGGCACCCCTCACAGATACGCAGTATTTT. Translating it yields CASGSPAPLTDTQYF.

The chain recombines TRBV30 with TRBJ2-7; 7 positions agree with TRBD1. Trimming took 1 base from V and 6 from J; bases not matched to a gene: 3. The CDR3 is 12 amino acids. Germline V gene lookup returns CDR1 GTSNPN and CDR2 SVGIG (reference sequence). CDR3 coding DNA: TGTGCCTGGAGTGGGGGACAGCGCGAGCAGTACTTC. Translating gives CAWSGGQREQYF.

The genes are TRBV7-9 and TRBJ1-6; D perhaps matches TRBD1 (6 bases). CDR3 length equals 14 residues. The germline CDR1 and CDR2 sequences are SEHNR and FQNEAQ (reference sequence). Trimming cost V 4 bases and J 6 bases, with 10 bases left between them. This chain's CDR3 is CASSSRGGNSPLHF. DNA of the CDR3: TGTGCCAGCAGCTCCAGGGGAGGTAATTCACCCCTCCACTTT.

A note on this clone: Other DNA sequences within the sample encode an identical CDR3. The CDR3 sequence: CASSQDRDRGPANEKLFF. The CDR3 DNA follows: TGTGCCAGCAGCCAAGATCGAGACAGGGGGCCAGCTAATGAAAAACTGTTTTTT. The chain joins TRBV4-2 to TRBJ1-4; TRBD1 matches at 10 bases. CDR1 and CDR2 from the germline V gene are LGHNA and YNFKEQ. This CDR3 region has 18 residues. V gave up 0 bases and J gave up 3 bases; unmatched junction bases: 7.

The gene calls are TRBV29-1 and TRBJ1-2, with 9 bases fitting TRBD1. The CDR3 is made up of 14 amino acids. Germline V gene sequence: CDR1 SQVTM, CDR2 ANQGSEA. The V gene end was trimmed by 4 bases and the J gene end by 5 bases; junction bases not matched to a gene: 8. The CDR3 region is CSVVPGTGSYGYTF. The CDR3 DNA sequence: TGCAGCGTTGTTCCGGGGACAGGGTCATATGGCTACACCTTC.

The chain employs TRBV30 and TRBJ1-2; D remains ambiguous. Germline CDR1 is GTSNPN and CDR2 is SVGIG (reference sequence). CDR3 length equals 13 residues. V lost 3 bases to trimming and J lost 7 bases, with 15 bases between them. The CDR3 bases are TGTGCCTGGAGCGCAGTCCGGGTTCGTGGCTACACCTTC. It yields the protein CAWSAVRVRGYTF.

This rearrangement joins TRBV20-1 to TRBJ1-6, with D perhaps TRBD1 (6 bases). The CDR3 is 11 residues long. V was shortened by 3 bases and J by 10 bases, with 7 bases between the two germline ends. From germline, CDR1 is DFQATT and CDR2 SNEGSKA (reference sequence). The CDR3 protein is CSASTGSPLHF. The CDR3 DNA sequence: TGCAGTGCTAGTACAGGGTCACCCCTCCACTTT.

This chain joins TRBV19 and TRBJ1-5, with unresolved D. Germline V CDR1 and CDR2: LNHDA, SQIVND (reference sequence). V dropped 3 bases and J dropped 7 bases, with 13 bases sitting between them. CDR3 length: 14 residues. CDR3 protein: CASSMPGVGQPQHF. For the CDR3, the DNA is TGTGCCAGTAGTATGCCCGGGGTTGGGCAGCCCCAGCATTTT.

This clone was counted a single time. The chain joins TRBV6-1 to TRBJ1-2; D ambiguous. The V gene lost 1 base and the J gene lost 6 bases, with 18 bases spanning the gap. Looked up from germline, CDR1 is MNHNS and CDR2 is SASEGT. The CDR3 has 16 residues. The CDR3 sequence: CASSEGIYGRLNGYTF. DNA of the CDR3: TGTGCCAGCAGTGAAGGCATATACGGACGGCTTAATGGCTACACCTTC.

The chain employs TRBV5-1 and TRBJ2-5; tentative D call: TRBD2 (6 bases). Trimming stripped 0 bases from V and 4 bases from J, with 10 bases between. The germline gives CDR1 SGHRS, CDR2 YFSETQ. The CDR3 loop spans 14 amino acids. The CDR3 DNA reads TGCGCCAGCAGCTTGGGACTAGTCGGAGAGACCCAGTACTTC. Protein: CASSLGLVGETQYF.

The rearrangement uses TRBV28 and TRBJ2-2, with D maybe TRBD2 (5 bases). This CDR3 has 15 amino acids. V lost 1 base and J 6 bases, leaving 12 bases between the germline ends. In germline, CDR1 is MDHEN, CDR2 SYDVKM. CDR3 in DNA: TGTGCCAGCAGTTTATTCAGCGGCCGCCCCGGGGAGCTGTTTTTT. As protein: CASSLFSGRPGELFF.

The rearrangement uses TRBV28 and TRBJ1-6, with TRBD1 identical over 10 bases. V gave up 6 bases and J gave up 8 bases; unmatched junction bases: 4. Germline assignment: CDR1 MDHEN and CDR2 SYDVKM. The CDR3 length is 14 residues. In nucleotides, the CDR3 is TGTGCCAGCAGGAGGACAGGGGGTCATTCACCCCTCCACTTT. This codes for CASRRTGGHSPLHF.

The chain has TRBV5-6 and TRBJ1-3, with 7 bases lining up with TRBD1. The germline V gene encodes CDR1 SGHDT and CDR2 YYEEEE. V lost 4 bases to trimming and J lost 2 bases; unmatched junction nucleotides: 6. This CDR3 spans 15 amino acids. The CDR3 region has the DNA TGTGCCAGCAGCGTCGGACAGGCCCCTGGAAACACCATATATTTT. This encodes CASSVGQAPGNTIYF.

This clone was counted between two and nine times. The chain employs TRBV6-4 and TRBJ2-7, with D perhaps TRBD2 (5 bases). Trimming pared 8 bases from V and 2 bases from J, leaving 25 bases between. Germline V gene lookup returns CDR1 MRHNA and CDR2 SNTAGT. This CDR3 is built from 17 residues. DNA of the CDR3: TGTGCCAGCGCAGAGTGGGAGAACTCCCGGAGTCCCTACGAGCAGTACTTC. Residues: CASAEWENSRSPYEQYF.

The rearrangement joins TRBV28 to TRBJ1-2, with D possibly matching TRBD1 (6 bases). CDR3 size: 15 residues. V lost 2 bases and J lost 3, with 13 bases in between. In germline, CDR1 is MDHEN, CDR2 SYDVKM. The CDR3 DNA follows: TGTGCCAGCAGTTTACCCTCTCAGGGGTACTATGGCTACACCTTC. It yields the protein CASSLPSQGYYGYTF.

The CDR3 bases are TGTGCCAGCAGTGCCGCGGGACAGGGGTTAACCGAGCAGTACTTC. It yields the protein CASSAAGQGLTEQYF. V gene TRBV6-1 combines with J gene TRBJ2-7; 10 nucleotides line up with TRBD1. Germline values: CDR1 MNHNS, CDR2 SASEGT. After removal of 4 bases from V and 6 bases from J, the junction contained 9 bases not matched to a gene. The CDR3 extends over 15 amino acids.